This T cell receptor (beta chain) was sequenced during a study of monozygotic twins with cystic fibrosis (dated by TCRdb to 2020 to 2022). Regarding the complete study: Barcoded libraries were prepared from 2.5 to 3.5 micrograms of fragmented DNA with approximately 15 PCR cycles. Twins were ranked among roughly 970 cohort participants for weight-for-height and FEVPerc (FEV1 disease centile) at the day of blood sampling. Ten female and six male twin pairs, aged roughly 2.0 to 36.4 years (median roughly 9.3 years) and mostly children and adolescents, were included in the cohort. Data for three of the twin pairs had already been reported earlier in a different context. TCR beta repertoires were compared within and between 16 monozygotic twin pairs with cystic fibrosis so that genetic influence on V and J gene usage could be assessed. Points the paper makes about the study in general: Nucleotide-identical clonotype sharing was significantly higher within monozygotic CF twin pairs than between unrelated CF individuals (P = 0.000026, Mann-Whitney). No association turned up between shared CDR3 numbers and age, concordance or disease severity, and the cohort was small. V gene usage was most similar to the co-twin in 13 of 16 pairs, and J usage was most similar to the co-twin in 8 of 16 pairs, which suggests genetic constraints. Simpson clonality was found to be generally low (median approximately 0.01), suggesting a naive-dominated repertoire, although higher clonality was observed in the most severely affected patients.

Comment on this clone: It has no known antigen specificity. No base-level quality is on record; no much larger clone is a single base apart.

Following the manufacturer's instructions, the researchers used the immunoSEQ immune profiling system to amplify TCR beta CDR3 regions via multiplex PCR. Sequencing was performed on an Illumina NextSeq system. The study's processing was this. Sequence data were processed on the immunoSEQ Analyzer platform, and clonality was calculated as the square root of Simpson's index of productive rearrangements. Similarity in V and J usage was quantified by Jensen-Shannon distance, and CDR3 generation probabilities were calculated with OLGA. The researchers looked up shared CDR3 sequences in the immuneACCESS database (August 2020) and in VDJdb (December 2020). The table comes from immuneACCESS by way of TCRdb, which keeps in-frame sequences with V and J called. Part of the clones is missing from these tables; in studies checked, under half for an unresolved V gene and the rest for unknown reasons. The V and J calls and clone size come from that table; D and trimming were worked out from the DNA. Here the sample has more than 30,000 clones; around 96% occur a single time. Together, the top ten hold about 0.15% of the sample.

The V and J ends are trimmed by 4 bases and 9 bases, leaving 11 bases between them. From the cysteine up to the phenylalanine, the CDR3 has a length of 11 residues. Solely the CDR3 DNA is kept, with 33 bases framed from the first base. The germline V gene (reference sequence) supplies CDR1 SGHNT and CDR2 YYREEE. The twin pairs came from the European Cystic Fibrosis Twin and Sibling Study Cohort, which recruited patients from over 150 CF clinics across 14 European countries. Zygosity and CFTR genotype were verified in-house, with zygosity tested by multiplex PCR of nine short tandem repeat loci. Each twin gave a peripheral blood sample, and clinical parameters were documented on that same day of blood sampling. Genomic DNA was isolated from peripheral blood cells with phenol/chloroform and kept in TE buffer at 4 degrees C.

This TCR was recovered from a girl under 10 years old with cystic fibrosis. Sequenced: blood. The rearranged chain carries TRBV5-4 and TRBJ2-7; the D segment cannot be called with confidence. DNA sequence: TGTGCCAGCAGCCCATCCCACGGGCAGTACTTC. This encodes CASSPSHGQYF.